This entry is about one TCR beta chain. Sequencing used immunoSEQ multiplex PCR; TCRdb keeps in-frame clones, though not all of them. The sample holds over 110,000 clones, roughly 90% seen once. This record belongs to a study of T cell responses to AZD1222 COVID-19 vaccine. The germline V and J ends were trimmed by 2 bases and 6 bases, with 8 bases remaining between them. The germline V gene encodes CDR1 WSHSY and CDR2 SAAADI. The CDR3 extends over 12 amino acids. This TCR was recovered from an adult in good health. The sequencing here drew on peripheral blood, taken on day 0 of AZD1222 vaccination. V usage is TRBV10-2 and J usage is TRBJ2-7; no clear D. The CDR3 region has the DNA TGCGCCAGCAGTGAGCTCCTAGGCGAGCAGTACTTC. This gives the protein CASSELLGEQYF.